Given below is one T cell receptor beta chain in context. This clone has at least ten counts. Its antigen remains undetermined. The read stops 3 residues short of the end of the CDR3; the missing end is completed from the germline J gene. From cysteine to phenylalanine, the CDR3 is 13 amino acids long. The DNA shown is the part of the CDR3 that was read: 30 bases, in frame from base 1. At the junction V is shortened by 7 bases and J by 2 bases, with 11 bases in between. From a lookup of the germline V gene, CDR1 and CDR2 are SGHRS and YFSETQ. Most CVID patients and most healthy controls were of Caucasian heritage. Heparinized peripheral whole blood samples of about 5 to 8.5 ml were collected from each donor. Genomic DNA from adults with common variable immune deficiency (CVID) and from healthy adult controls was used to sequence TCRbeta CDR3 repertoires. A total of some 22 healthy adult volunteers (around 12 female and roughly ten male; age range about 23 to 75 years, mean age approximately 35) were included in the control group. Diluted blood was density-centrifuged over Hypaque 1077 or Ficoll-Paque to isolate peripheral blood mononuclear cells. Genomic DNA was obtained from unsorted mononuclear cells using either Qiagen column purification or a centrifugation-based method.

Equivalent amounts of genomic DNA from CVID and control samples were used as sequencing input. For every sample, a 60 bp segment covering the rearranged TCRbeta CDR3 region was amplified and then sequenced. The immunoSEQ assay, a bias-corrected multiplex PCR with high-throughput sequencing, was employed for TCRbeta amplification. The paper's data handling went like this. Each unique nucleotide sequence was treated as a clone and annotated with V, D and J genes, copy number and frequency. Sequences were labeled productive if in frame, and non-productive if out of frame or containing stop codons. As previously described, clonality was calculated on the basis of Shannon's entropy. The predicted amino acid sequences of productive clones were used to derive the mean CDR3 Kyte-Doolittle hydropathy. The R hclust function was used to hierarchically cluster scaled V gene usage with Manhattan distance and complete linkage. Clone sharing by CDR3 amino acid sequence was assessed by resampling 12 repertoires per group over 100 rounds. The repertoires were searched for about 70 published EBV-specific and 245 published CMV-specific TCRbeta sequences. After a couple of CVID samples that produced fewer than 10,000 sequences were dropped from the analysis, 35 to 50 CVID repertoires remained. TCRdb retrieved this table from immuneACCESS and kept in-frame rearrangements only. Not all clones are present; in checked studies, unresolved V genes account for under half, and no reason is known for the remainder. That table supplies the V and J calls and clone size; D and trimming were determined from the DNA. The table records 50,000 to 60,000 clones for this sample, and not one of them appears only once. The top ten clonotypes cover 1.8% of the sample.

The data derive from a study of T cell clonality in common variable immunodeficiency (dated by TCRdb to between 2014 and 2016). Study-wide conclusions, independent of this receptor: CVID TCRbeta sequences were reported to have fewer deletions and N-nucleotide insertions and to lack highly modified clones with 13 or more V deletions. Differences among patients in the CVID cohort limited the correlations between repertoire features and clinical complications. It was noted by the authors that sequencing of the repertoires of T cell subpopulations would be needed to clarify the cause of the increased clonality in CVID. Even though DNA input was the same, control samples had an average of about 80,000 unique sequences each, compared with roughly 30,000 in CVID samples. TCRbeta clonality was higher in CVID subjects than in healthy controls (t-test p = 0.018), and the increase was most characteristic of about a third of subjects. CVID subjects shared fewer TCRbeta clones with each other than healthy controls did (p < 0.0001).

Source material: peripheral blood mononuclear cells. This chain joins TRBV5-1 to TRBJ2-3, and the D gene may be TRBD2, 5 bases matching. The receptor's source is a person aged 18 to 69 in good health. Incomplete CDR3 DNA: TGCGCCAGCGGACTGCTCCCCACAGATACG. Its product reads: CASGLLPTDT. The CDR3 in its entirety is CASGLLPTDTQYF.